This T cell receptor beta chain was retrieved from a study of shared clonotypes between healthy human individuals. Overall study context: Per donor, CD8 memory used one plate, CD8 naive used two, CD4 memory used three and CD4 naive used three. General observations from the study: Deeper or shallower sequencing was expected to change how clonotypes are shared among donors. Sampling covered blood only; tissue repertoires likely differ. A handful of donors shared about 4.8% of their naive CD4 clonotypes.

Remarks on this clone: Its antigen is not identified.

Some clones are missing from TCRdb's copy, which holds only in-frame ones; the method was immunoSEQ multiplex PCR. The sample holds over 2,000,000 clones, around 95% seen once. Naive-designated CD8 cells lacked CD45RO, were positively enriched for CCR7, and omitted terminally differentiated effector memory CD45RA+ cells. CDR1 is MNHEY, CDR2 SMNVEV, per germline (reference sequence). The CDR3 totals 13 residues. With 1 base removed from V and 6 bases from J, the gap between germline ends came to 9 bases. The chain has TRBV27 and TRBJ1-2; the D is unclear. Sequences were obtained from naive CD8+ T cells from PBMCs. The receptor was derived from a man younger than 30 in good health. Some clones in this sample may be carry-over from other donors' samples. The CDR3 DNA is TGTGCCAGCAGTTTATTAGGAGTCGATGGCTACACCTTC. Amino acids: CASSLLGVDGYTF.